These T cell receptor beta chains were read from a single sample in a study of blood T cell repertoires in COVID-19. Assay: immunoSEQ multiplex PCR; the TCRdb copy retains only in-frame clones and omits some. The repertoire includes around 250,000 clones, 65% to 85% of them detected once, and approximately 5.3% sits in the top ten. Material for sequencing was peripheral blood. The receptors stem from a man at least 80 years old with acute or convalescent COVID-19. Each CDR3 is given with its conserved first and last residue. D genes are given only for firm matches. Size tells how often a clone was seen (once, few, many) or the class of an expanded clone, and some rows leave it out.

D: NA; V: TRBV2; size: NA; J: TRBJ1-2; length: 12; CDR3: CASSTGPHGYTF; DNA: TGTGCCAGCAGTACAGGGCCCCATGGCTACACCTTC
D: TRBD2; V: TRBV11-1; size: NA; J: TRBJ2-7; length: 14; CDR3: CASSGLAGAYEQYF; DNA: TGTGCCAGCAGCGGACTAGCGGGGGCCTACGAGCAGTACTTC
D: TRBD1; V: TRBV5-6; size: NA; J: TRBJ2-1; length: 15; CDR3: CASSLTGGRHNEQFF; DNA: TGTGCCAGCAGCTTGACAGGGGGTAGACACAATGAGCAGTTCTTC
D: TRBD2; V: TRBV5-1; size: many; J: TRBJ2-7; length: 14; CDR3: CASSSTSGLYEQYF; DNA: TGCGCCAGCAGCTCTACTAGCGGGCTCTACGAGCAGTACTTC
D: NA; V: TRBV30; size: NA; J: TRBJ1-2; length: 14; CDR3: CAWSGLLGGFGYTF; DNA: TGTGCCTGGAGTGGACTTCTGGGAGGGTTCGGCTACACCTTC
D: NA; V: TRBV6-2/TRBV6-3; size: few; J: TRBJ1-5; length: 12; CDR3: CASSYRDQPQHF; DNA: TGTGCCAGCAGTTACAGAGATCAGCCCCAGCATTTT
D: TRBD1; V: TRBV5-1; size: NA; J: TRBJ2-1; length: 17; CDR3: CASSLVPGQGSDNEQFF; DNA: TGCGCCAGCAGCTTAGTCCCGGGACAGGGGTCCGACAATGAGCAGTTCTTC
D: NA; V: TRBV5-4; size: NA; J: TRBJ2-7; length: 15; CDR3: CASSLAGRLAYEQYF; DNA: TGTGCCAGCAGCCTCGCCGGGAGACTGGCCTACGAGCAGTACTTC
D: TRBD1; V: TRBV27; size: NA; J: TRBJ2-5; length: 16; CDR3: CASSPTGVGRQETQYF; DNA: TGTGCCAGCAGCCCAACAGGGGTTGGTAGGCAAGAGACCCAGTACTTC
D: TRBD2; V: TRBV2; size: NA; J: TRBJ2-1; length: 15; CDR3: CASRGGTSGASEQFF; DNA: TGTGCCAGCAGGGGGGGGACTAGCGGGGCCAGTGAGCAGTTCTTC
D: TRBD1; V: TRBV19; size: NA; J: TRBJ1-5; length: 16; CDR3: CASSTTGGLSNQPQHF; DNA: TGTGCCAGTAGTACCACAGGGGGATTAAGCAATCAGCCCCAGCATTTT
D: TRBD2; V: TRBV5-1; size: once; J: TRBJ2-3; length: 18; CDR3: CASSFKGTSGSMADTQYF; DNA: TGCGCCAGCAGCTTCAAGGGGACTAGCGGGAGCATGGCGGATACGCAGTATTTT
D: TRBD1; V: TRBV12-3/TRBV12-4; size: NA; J: TRBJ2-1; length: 12; CDR3: CASSYDRGKQFF; DNA: TGTGCCAGCAGCTATGACAGGGGCAAGCAGTTCTTC
D: NA; V: TRBV7-2; size: NA; J: TRBJ2-7; length: 14; CDR3: CASREGASSYEQYF; DNA: TGTGCCAGCAGGGAGGGGGCCTCCTCCTACGAGCAGTACTTC
D: NA; V: TRBV7-9; size: few; J: TRBJ2-6; length: 16; CDR3: CASTPESSSGANVLTF; DNA: TGTGCCAGCACCCCCGAGTCGAGCTCTGGGGCCAACGTCCTGACTTTC
D: NA; V: TRBV20-1; size: NA; J: TRBJ2-3; length: 14; CDR3: CSASGQGTPDTQYF; DNA: TGCAGTGCTAGTGGGCAGGGTACGCCAGATACGCAGTATTTT
D: NA; V: TRBV30; size: NA; J: TRBJ1-6; length: 12; CDR3: CAWSAPGSPLHF; DNA: TGTGCCTGGAGTGCCCCGGGGTCACCCCTCCACTTT
D: NA; V: TRBV7-8; size: NA; J: TRBJ1-3; length: 16; CDR3: CASSLGQMAAGNTIYF; DNA: TGTGCCAGCAGCTTAGGGCAAATGGCCGCTGGAAACACCATATATTTT
D: NA; V: TRBV19; size: NA; J: TRBJ1-1; length: 13; CDR3: CASKYRQNTEAFF; DNA: TGTGCCAGTAAATACAGACAGAACACTGAAGCTTTCTTT
D: NA; V: TRBV5-1; size: once; J: TRBJ2-3; length: 15; CDR3: CASSSQGLTADTQYF; DNA: TGCGCCAGCAGTTCGCAGGGACTGACCGCAGATACGCAGTATTTT
D: NA; V: TRBV10-3; size: NA; J: TRBJ2-2; length: 14; CDR3: CAITIGGNTGELFF; DNA: TGTGCCATCACCATAGGGGGTAACACCGGGGAGCTGTTTTTT
D: NA; V: TRBV28; size: NA; J: TRBJ1-4; length: 15; CDR3: CASSFPTGWGEKLFF; DNA: TGTGCCAGCAGTTTTCCTACAGGATGGGGTGAAAAACTGTTTTTT
D: TRBD2; V: TRBV11-2; size: NA; J: TRBJ2-7; length: 12; CDR3: CASSLGTSGWYF; DNA: TGTGCCAGCAGCTTAGGGACTAGCGGGTGGTACTTC
D: NA; V: TRBV6-1; size: once; J: TRBJ2-2; length: 17; CDR3: CASSEAFGLTNTGELFF; DNA: TGTGCCAGCAGTGAAGCCTTCGGACTAACGAACACCGGGGAGCTGTTTTTT
D: NA; V: TRBV19; size: NA; J: TRBJ1-4; length: 14; CDR3: CASTHRVANEKLFF; DNA: TGTGCCAGTACCCACAGAGTGGCTAATGAAAAACTGTTTTTT
D: NA; V: TRBV5-1; size: NA; J: TRBJ2-7; length: 18; CDR3: CASSLSFSRARGISTQYF; DNA: TGCGCCAGCAGCTTGTCCTTTTCTCGTGCTAGAGGGATTTCTACGCAGTACTTC
D: NA; V: TRBV12-5; size: NA; J: TRBJ2-5; length: 13; CDR3: CASGLGPQETQYF; DNA: TGTGCTAGTGGTTTGGGGCCACAAGAGACCCAGTACTTC
D: TRBD1; V: TRBV7-8; size: NA; J: TRBJ1-6; length: 17; CDR3: CASSTGQYDYYNSPLHF; DNA: TGTGCCAGCAGCACGGGACAGTACGATTATTATAATTCACCCCTCCACTTT
D: NA; V: TRBV18; size: once; J: TRBJ1-1; length: 14; CDR3: CASSEQGPNTEAFF; DNA: TGTGCCAGCTCGGAACAGGGTCCGAACACTGAAGCTTTCTTT
D: NA; V: TRBV2; size: NA; J: TRBJ1-2; length: 13; CDR3: CASSEAGGNGYTF; DNA: TGTGCCAGCAGTGAAGCGGGGGGGAATGGCTACACCTTC
D: TRBD2; V: TRBV30; size: NA; J: TRBJ2-1; length: 15; CDR3: CACSSSSGRVYEQFF; DNA: TGTGCCTGTAGTTCCTCTAGCGGGAGGGTCTATGAGCAGTTCTTC
D: TRBD2; V: TRBV19; size: NA; J: TRBJ2-7; length: 12; CDR3: CAGTSGSYEQYF; DNA: TGTGCCGGGACTAGCGGGAGCTACGAGCAGTACTTC
D: TRBD1; V: TRBV28; size: once; J: TRBJ2-1; length: 16; CDR3: CASRSPGQGTYNEQFF; DNA: TGTGCCAGCAGGTCTCCGGGACAGGGTACCTACAATGAGCAGTTCTTC
D: NA; V: TRBV10-3; size: once; J: TRBJ2-1; length: 12; CDR3: CAIMSGKSEQFF; DNA: TGTGCCATCATGTCAGGAAAGAGTGAGCAGTTCTTC
D: NA; V: TRBV2; size: NA; J: TRBJ2-4; length: 14; CDR3: CASSFGVAKNIQYF; DNA: TGTGCCAGCTCCTTCGGTGTAGCCAAAAACATTCAGTACTTC
D: TRBD1; V: TRBV5-4; size: NA; J: TRBJ1-4; length: 15; CDR3: CASSLDKQGNEKLFF; DNA: TGTGCCAGCAGCTTGGACAAACAGGGGAATGAAAAACTGTTTTTT
D: TRBD2; V: TRBV10-3; size: NA; J: TRBJ2-3; length: 19; CDR3: CAISEHGTSGRSVSDTQYF; DNA: TGTGCCATCAGTGAGCACGGGACTAGCGGGAGATCGGTGTCAGATACGCAGTATTTT